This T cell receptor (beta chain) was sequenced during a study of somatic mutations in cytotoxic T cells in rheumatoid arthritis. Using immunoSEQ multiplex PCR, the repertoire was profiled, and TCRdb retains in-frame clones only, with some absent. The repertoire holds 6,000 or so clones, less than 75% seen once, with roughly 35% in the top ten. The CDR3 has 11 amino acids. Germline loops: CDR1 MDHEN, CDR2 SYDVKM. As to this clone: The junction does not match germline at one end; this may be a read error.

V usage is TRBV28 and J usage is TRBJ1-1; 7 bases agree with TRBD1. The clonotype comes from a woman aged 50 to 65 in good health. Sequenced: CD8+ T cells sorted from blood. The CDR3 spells CGSGQATVWIF. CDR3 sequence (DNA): TGTGGGTCCGGACAGGCCACTGTCTGGATCTTT.